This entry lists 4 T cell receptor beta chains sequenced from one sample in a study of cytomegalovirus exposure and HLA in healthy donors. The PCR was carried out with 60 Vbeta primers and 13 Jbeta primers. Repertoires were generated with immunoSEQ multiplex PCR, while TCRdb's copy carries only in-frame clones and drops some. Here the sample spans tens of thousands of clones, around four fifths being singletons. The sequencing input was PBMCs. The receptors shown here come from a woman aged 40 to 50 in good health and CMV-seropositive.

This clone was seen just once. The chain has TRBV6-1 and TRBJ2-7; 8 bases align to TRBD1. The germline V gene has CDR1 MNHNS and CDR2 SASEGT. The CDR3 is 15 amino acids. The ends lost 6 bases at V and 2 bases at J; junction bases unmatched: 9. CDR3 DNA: TGTGCCAGCAGCGGGACAGGCAAAGGGGCCTACGAGCAGTACTTC. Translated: CASSGTGKGAYEQYF.

CDR3 in DNA: TGTGCCACCAGCGGGGCAGATACGCAGTATTTT. Translated: CATSGADTQYF. This chain uses TRBV10-3 with TRBJ2-3; 7 bases fit TRBD2. The germline CDR1 and CDR2 sequences are ENHRY and SYGVKD. Trimming at V came to 10 bases and at J to 4 bases, leaving 2 bases not matched to a gene. This CDR3 spans 11 amino acids.

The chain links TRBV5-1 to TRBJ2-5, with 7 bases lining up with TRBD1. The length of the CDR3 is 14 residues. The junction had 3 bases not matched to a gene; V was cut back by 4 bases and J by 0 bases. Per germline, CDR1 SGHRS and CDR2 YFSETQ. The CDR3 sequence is CASSPGQNQETQYF. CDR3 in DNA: TGCGCCAGCAGCCCGGGACAGAACCAAGAGACCCAGTACTTC.

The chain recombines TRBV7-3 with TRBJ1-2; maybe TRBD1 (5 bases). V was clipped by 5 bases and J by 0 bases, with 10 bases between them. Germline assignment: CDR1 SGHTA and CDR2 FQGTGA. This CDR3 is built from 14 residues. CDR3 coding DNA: TGTGCCAGCAGCCCGGGGGGGGCTAACTATGGCTACACCTTC. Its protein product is CASSPGGANYGYTF.